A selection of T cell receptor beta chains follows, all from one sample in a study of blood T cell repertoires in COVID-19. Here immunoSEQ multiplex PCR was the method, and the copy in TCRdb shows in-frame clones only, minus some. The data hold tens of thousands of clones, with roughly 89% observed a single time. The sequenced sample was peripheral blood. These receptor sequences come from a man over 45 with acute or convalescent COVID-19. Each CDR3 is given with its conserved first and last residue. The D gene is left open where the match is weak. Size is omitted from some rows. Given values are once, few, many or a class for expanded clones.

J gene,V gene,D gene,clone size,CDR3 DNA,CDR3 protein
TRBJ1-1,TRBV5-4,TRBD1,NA,TGTGCCAGCAGCTTACAGGGGGCCGCGAACACTGAAGCTTTCTTT,CASSLQGAANTEAFF
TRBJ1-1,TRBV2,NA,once,TGTGCCAGCAGTTACAGAAACACTGAAGCTTTCTTT,CASSYRNTEAFF
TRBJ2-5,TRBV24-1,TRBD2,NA,TGTGCCACCATGAGCGGGAGCTTCGCGGAGACCCAGTACTTC,CATMSGSFAETQYF
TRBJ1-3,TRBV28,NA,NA,TGTGCCAGCAACTCCCCAGAGGGAGGAAACACCATATATTTT,CASNSPEGGNTIYF
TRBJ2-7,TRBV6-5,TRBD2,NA,TGTGCCAGCAGCGGACTAGCGGTTAACTACGAGCAGTACTTC,CASSGLAVNYEQYF
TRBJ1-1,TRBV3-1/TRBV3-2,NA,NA,TGTGCCAGCAGCCAAGAACCACAGGTTATGAACACTGAAGCTTTCTTT,CASSQEPQVMNTEAFF
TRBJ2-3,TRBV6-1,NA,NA,TGTGCCAGCAGTGAAGGGCGGGACCTCGCCCGGCGAACGCAGTATTTT,CASSEGRDLARRTQYF
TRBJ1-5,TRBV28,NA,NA,TGTGCCAGCACCCCGGTCGCACCTCAAGTAGGGGCGCGAAGTCAGCCCCAGCATTTT,CASTPVAPQVGARSQPQHF
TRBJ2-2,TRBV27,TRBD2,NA,TGTGCCAGCAGTGTCCTAGCGGGAGCGTTCACCGGGGAGCTGTTTTTT,CASSVLAGAFTGELFF
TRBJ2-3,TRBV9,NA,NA,TGTGCCAGCAGCGCAAGCGGAAGCACAGATACGCAGTATTTT,CASSASGSTDTQYF
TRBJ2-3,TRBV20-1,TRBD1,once,TGCAGTGCTAGTCCTCTGGGGGACAGGGGGCTCGATAGCACAGATACGCAGTATTTT,CSASPLGDRGLDSTDTQYF
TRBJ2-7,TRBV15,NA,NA,TGTGCCACCAGCAGAGGGCAGGGAACCTACGAGCAGTACTTC,CATSRGQGTYEQYF
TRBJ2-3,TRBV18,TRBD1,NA,TGTGCCAGCTCCCCGCGCCGGGACAGGGACACAGATACGCAGTATTTT,CASSPRRDRDTDTQYF
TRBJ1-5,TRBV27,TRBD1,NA,TGTGCCAGCAGTTCCCTGGGGACAGGTAATCAGCCCCAGCATTTT,CASSSLGTGNQPQHF
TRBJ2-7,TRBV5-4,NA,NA,TGTGCCAGCAGCTCTAAAGGTTGGGGCTCGTACGAGCAGTACTTC,CASSSKGWGSYEQYF
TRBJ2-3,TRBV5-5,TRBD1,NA,TGTGCCAGCAGCCCCCGACAGGGGATTACAGATACGCAGTATTTT,CASSPRQGITDTQYF
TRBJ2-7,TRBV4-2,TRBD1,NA,TGTGCCAGCAGCCAAGTCCTCACAGGGGGCACCTACGAGCAGTACTTC,CASSQVLTGGTYEQYF
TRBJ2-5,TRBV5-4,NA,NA,TGTGCCAGCAGCTTGAGGGAGGAGACCCAGTACTTC,CASSLREETQYF
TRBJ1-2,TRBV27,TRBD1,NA,TGTGCCAGCAGTCCGCGACAGGGCCCGGTGGGCTATGGCTACACCTTC,CASSPRQGPVGYGYTF
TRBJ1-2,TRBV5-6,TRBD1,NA,TGTGCCAGCAGCTTGGGGTGGCGGGACAGCAATATCTATGGCTACACCTTC,CASSLGWRDSNIYGYTF
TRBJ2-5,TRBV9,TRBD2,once,TGTGCCAGCAGCGTAGAGGCCTGGGAGGGGGAGACCCAGTACTTC,CASSVEAWEGETQYF
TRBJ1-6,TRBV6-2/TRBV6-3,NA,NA,TGTGCCAGCAGCCTTGACAGTTATTCACCCCTCCACTTT,CASSLDSYSPLHF
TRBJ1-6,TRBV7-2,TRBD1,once,TGTGCCAGCAGCCTCCAATCCGGACAGGGTTCACCCCTCCACTTT,CASSLQSGQGSPLHF
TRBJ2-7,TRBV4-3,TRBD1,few,TGCGCCAGCAGCTATGGGACAGGGGATGGTAACGAGCAGTACTTC,CASSYGTGDGNEQYF
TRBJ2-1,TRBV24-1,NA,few,TGTGCCACCAGTGGCTCTGAGTCATCCTACAATGAGCAGTTCTTC,CATSGSESSYNEQFF
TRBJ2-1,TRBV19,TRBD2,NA,TGTGCCAGTAGTAGCCCCCCAGCGGGATTCGGGAATGAGCAGTTCTTC,CASSSPPAGFGNEQFF
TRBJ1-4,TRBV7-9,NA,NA,TGTGCCAGCAGCTTAAATATAGGAGGGAATGAAAAACTGTTTTTT,CASSLNIGGNEKLFF
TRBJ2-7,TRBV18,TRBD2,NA,TGTGCCAGCTCAGCCAATCCCCTAGCGGGAGGAGAGCAGTACTTC,CASSANPLAGGEQYF
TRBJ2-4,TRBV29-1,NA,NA,TGCAGCGTTGAAGTAGGGGCAACCAAAAACATTCAGTACTTC,CSVEVGATKNIQYF
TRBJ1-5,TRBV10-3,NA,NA,TGTGCCATCAGTAACGGCGGAAATAGCAATCAGCCCCAGCATTTT,CAISNGGNSNQPQHF
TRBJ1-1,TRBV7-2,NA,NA,TGTGCCAGCAGCTTACCCACAGTGGGCACTGAAGCTTTCTTT,CASSLPTVGTEAFF
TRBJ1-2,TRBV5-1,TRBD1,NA,TGCGCCAGCAGCTTGTATACAGGGGGCACTTCCCGCTACACCTTC,CASSLYTGGTSRYTF
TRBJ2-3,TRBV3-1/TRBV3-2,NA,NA,TGTGCCGGCAGCCAAACCCGGCGGCCGATCGGTACGCAGTATTTT,CAGSQTRRPIGTQYF
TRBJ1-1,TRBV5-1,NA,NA,TGCGCCAGCAGTCAGACGCAGGGGAACACTGAAGCTTTCTTT,CASSQTQGNTEAFF
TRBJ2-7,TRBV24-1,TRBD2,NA,TGTGCCACCAGTGAAAAACTAGCGGGGGTCCCCTACGAGCAGTACTTC,CATSEKLAGVPYEQYF
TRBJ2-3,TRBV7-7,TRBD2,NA,TGTGCCAGCAGCTTATCCAGGACTAGCGGGAGGTTGAGGGCGGGGGATACGCAGTATTTT,CASSLSRTSGRLRAGDTQYF
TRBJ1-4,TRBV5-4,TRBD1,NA,TGTGCCAGCAGCACTGACAGGGTTGAAAAACTGTTTTTT,CASSTDRVEKLFF
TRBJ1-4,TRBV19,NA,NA,TGTGCCAGTAGTATAAGAGGATTGGCCTTGGTCTCGGCTACTAATGAAAAACTGTTTTTT,CASSIRGLALVSATNEKLFF
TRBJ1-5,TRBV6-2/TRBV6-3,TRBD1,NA,TGTGCCAGCAGTTCCACAGGGGGGAGCAATCAGCCCCAGCATTTT,CASSSTGGSNQPQHF
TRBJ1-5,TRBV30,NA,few,TGTGCCTGGACAAGAGGGATCAATCAGCCCCAGCATTTT,CAWTRGINQPQHF
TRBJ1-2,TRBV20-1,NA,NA,TGCAGTGCTGACCCGCGGGGCTACACCTTC,CSADPRGYTF
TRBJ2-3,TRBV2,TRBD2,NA,TGTGCCAGCACCAGGGGAGCGGGGGGAATTAACACAGATACGCAGTATTTT,CASTRGAGGINTDTQYF
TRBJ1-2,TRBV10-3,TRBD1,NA,TGTGCCATCAGTGCCCAAGGACAGGGGGCATATCTTCACGGCTACACCTTC,CAISAQGQGAYLHGYTF
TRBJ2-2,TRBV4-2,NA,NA,TGTGCCAGCAGCCCCCGGGGGAGCCCTAACACCGGGGAGCTGTTTTTT,CASSPRGSPNTGELFF
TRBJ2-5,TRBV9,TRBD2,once,TGTGCCAGCAGCGTTACATCCGGGACTAGCGGGGGGGATCCCCCGGAGACCCAGTACTTC,CASSVTSGTSGGDPPETQYF
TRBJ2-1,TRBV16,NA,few,TGTGCCAGCAGCCGTAACAGGGAAAGTGAGCAGTTCTTC,CASSRNRESEQFF
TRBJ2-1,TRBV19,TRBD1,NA,TGTGCCAGTCGGGACAGTCCTTTCTCCTACAATGAGCAGTTCTTC,CASRDSPFSYNEQFF
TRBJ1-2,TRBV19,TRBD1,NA,TGTGCCAGTAGATTCGACAGGGACTATGGCTACACCTTC,CASRFDRDYGYTF
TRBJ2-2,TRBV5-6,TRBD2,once,TGTGCCAGCAGAATTAGCGGGAGGAAGGCCGGGGAGCTGTTTTTT,CASRISGRKAGELFF
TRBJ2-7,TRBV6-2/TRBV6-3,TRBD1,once,TGTGCCAGCAGTTACCGGGCAACGACAGGGAACGAGCAGTACTTC,CASSYRATTGNEQYF
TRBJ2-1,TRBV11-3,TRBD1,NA,TGTGCCAGCAGCTCCTCCGGGACAGATTACAATGAGCAGTTCTTC,CASSSSGTDYNEQFF
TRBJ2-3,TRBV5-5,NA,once,TGTGCCAGCAGCTGGACCGGGACAAGGAAAGATACGCAGTATTTT,CASSWTGTRKDTQYF
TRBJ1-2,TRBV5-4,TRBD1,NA,TGTGCCAGCAGCTCGACCGGGACAGGAGGCTACACCTTC,CASSSTGTGGYTF
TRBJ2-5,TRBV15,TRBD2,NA,TGTGCCACCCGAAGAGAGCGAGCGGGAGGCCGCCAAGAGACCCAGTACTTC,CATRRERAGGRQETQYF
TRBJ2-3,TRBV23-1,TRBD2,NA,TGCGCCAGCAGTCCCAGGGGCTGGACTAGCGGGGGACCCACAGATACGCAGTATTTT,CASSPRGWTSGGPTDTQYF